Many counts were recorded for the clone carrying this T cell receptor beta chain. This record comes from a study of low-dose radiotherapy and immunotherapy resistance in tumors. Background on the study: Across 26 weeks, 13 Gy in total went to Cohort 2, delivered as 1 Gy per fraction every two weeks. Every two weeks patients got nivolumab 240 mg flat dose, plus ipilimumab 1 mg/kg every six weeks, intravenously.

Time point noted: after trial treatment. Specified treatment: LDRT plus nivolumab, ipilimumab, low-dose cyclophosphamide and aspirin (RACIN trial). Primers targeting TRAV and TRBV primed first-strand cDNA, covering alpha and beta chains. The authors amplified TCRs for approximately 20 PCR cycles with a constant-region primer and a V-primer adapter. TCRdb passed the reads through MiXCR, listing each CDR3 protein once. The repertoire holds roughly 56,000 distinct CDR3 sequences, with about 23% as singletons. V was cut by 0 bases and J by 9 bases, with 8 bases left in between. The CDR3 covers 11 residues. Germline V gene data show CDR1 as DFQATT and CDR2 as SNEGSKA (reference sequence).

Specimen: PBMCs, collected after low-dose radiotherapy plus immunotherapy. This clonotype was obtained from a male donor with prostate cancer. The rearrangement uses TRBV20-1 and TRBJ2-5, with D perhaps matching TRBD1 (5 bases). The CDR3 DNA reads as TGCAGTGCTAGAGAACGCAGGGCCCAGTACTTC. Residues: CSARERRAQYF.